The next 15 T cell receptor beta chains were all read from a single sample in a study of T cells after yellow fever vaccination. MiXCR was run by TCRdb on the 5' RACE reads, yielding one entry per CDR3 protein. Counted here are 170,000 or so distinct CDR3 sequences, approximately 6.2% occurring once; the ten biggest clones make up nearly 3%. The material sequenced was CD4+ T cells sorted from PBMCs, taken on the day of the first yellow fever vaccination. These receptors all come from a man aged 18 to 30 who received the YFV17D yellow fever vaccine.

This clonotype has at least ten counts. The genes are TRBV5-1 and TRBJ2-7; TRBD1 matches 11 bases. The germline V gene encodes CDR1 SGHRS and CDR2 YFSETQ. With V trimmed by 2 bases and J by 3 bases, 4 bases remained unmatched. There are 15 residues in the CDR3. This CDR3 reads CASSFVGTGGYEQYF. CDR3 nucleotide sequence: TGCGCCAGCAGCTTCGTGGGGACAGGGGGCTACGAGCAGTACTTC.

This clonotype occurred many times. This rearrangement joins TRBV6-5 to TRBJ1-6; no clear D gene. This CDR3 has 17 residues. Germline lookup yields CDR1 MNHEY and CDR2 SVGAGI. V was shortened by 5 bases and J by 7 bases, with 21 bases between the two germline ends. CDR3 sequence (DNA): TGTGCCAGCAGTCGTAACCTCAGAAGCCTTTACAATTCACCCCTCCACTTT. This encodes CASSRNLRSLYNSPLHF.

A few counts support this clonotype. J is TRBJ2-7 and V is TRBV5-1; 7 bases align to TRBD2. Per germline, CDR1 SGHRS and CDR2 YFSETQ. The CDR3 runs to 15 residues. Trimming at V came to 0 bases and at J to 6 bases, leaving 9 bases not matched to a gene. CDR3 nucleotide sequence: TGCGCCAGCAGCTTGGCAGGACTAGGGTTGAGCGAGCAGTACGTC. Protein: CASSLAGLGLSEQYV.

The chain uses TRBV5-1 and TRBJ2-6; 13 nucleotides line up with TRBD2. The CDR3 runs 20 residues. CDR1 SGHRS and CDR2 YFSETQ come from the germline V gene. The J segment lost 0 bases and the V segment lost 4 bases, leaving 10 bases of the junction unmatched. As DNA, the CDR3 is TGCGCCAGCAGCAAAGGACTAGCGGGGGCGTATCCCTCTGGGGCCAACGTCCTGACTTTC. It specifies CASSKGLAGAYPSGANVLTF. The whole variable domain, remainder taken from reference TRBV5-1 and TRBJ2-6, is KAGVTQTPRYLIKTRGQQVTLSCSPISGHRSVSWYQQTPGQGLQFLFEYFSETQRNKGNFPGRFSGRQFSNSRSEMNVSTLELGDSALYLCASSKGLAGAYPSGANVLTFGAGSRLTVL.

This clonotype has only a few counts. This chain connects TRBV7-3 to TRBJ2-3, with D perhaps matching TRBD1 (5 bases). The CDR3 runs 16 residues. Germline V gene sequence: CDR1 SGHTA, CDR2 FQGTGA. V gave up 2 bases and J gave up 0 bases, with 12 bases separating them. Here the CDR3 DNA reads TGTGCCAGCAGCTTAGGGTGGGGCAGCAGCACAGATACGCAGTATTTT. This codes for CASSLGWGSSTDTQYF.

This clonotype was detected a few times. The chain combines TRBV11-2 with TRBJ2-2, with 8 positions matching TRBD1. Germline lookup yields CDR1 SGHAT and CDR2 FQNNGV. The junction had 10 bases not matched to a gene; V was cut back by 3 bases and J by 7 bases. The CDR3 is made up of 16 amino acids. This chain's CDR3 is CASSLAGQGNDGELFF. The DNA of the CDR3 is TGTGCCAGCAGCTTGGCTGGACAGGGTAATGACGGGGAGCTGTTTTTT.

This clonotype has a count of ten or more. The chain joins TRBV7-9 to TRBJ2-5; unclear D gene. Germline CDR1 reads SEHNR; CDR2 reads FQNEAQ (reference sequence). The CDR3 contains 12 residues. V lost 2 bases and J 4 bases, leaving 5 bases between the germline ends. The CDR3 DNA sequence: TGTGCCAGCAGCTTAAATCTAGAGACCCAGTACTTC. Encoded protein: CASSLNLETQYF.

This clonotype came up many times. The chain is built from TRBV18 and TRBJ1-2, with D perhaps matching TRBD1 (5 bases). The V gene's germline CDR1 is KGHSH and CDR2 LQKENI. The CDR3 length is 15 residues. V lost 3 bases and J 0 bases, leaving 11 bases between the germline ends. For the CDR3, the DNA is TGTGCCAGCTCACCGATGCAGGGAGCTAACTATGGCTACACCTTC. Translated, it gives CASSPMQGANYGYTF.

The rearrangement uses TRBV20-1 and TRBJ2-7; D unresolved. Germline lookup yields CDR1 DFQATT and CDR2 SNEGSKA (reference sequence). V shed 0 bases and J shed 0 bases, with 15 bases lying between them. The CDR3 is 16 amino acids. The CDR3 loop is CSARDPASAHSYEQYF. As DNA, the CDR3 is TGCAGTGCTAGAGATCCCGCCAGTGCCCACTCCTACGAGCAGTACTTC.

The chain links TRBV19 to TRBJ2-7; D not resolved. Trimming pared 1 base from V and 4 bases from J, leaving 5 bases between. CDR3 size: 12 residues. Germline CDR1 reads LNHDA; CDR2 reads SQIVND (reference sequence). CDR3 coding DNA: TGTGCCAGTAGTATAGTGGGTTACGAGCAGTACTTC. Protein: CASSIVGYEQYF.

The J gene is TRBJ2-3, the V gene TRBV5-5, with 11 bases matching TRBD2. CDR3 length: 16 amino acids. Germline V CDR1 and CDR2: SGHKS, YYEKEE (reference sequence). The V and J ends lost 2 bases and 1 base, in that order; junction bases with no gene match: 3. The CDR3 DNA reads as TGTGCCAGCAGCTTTGGGGGACTAGCGGGCACAGATACGCAGTATTTT. Encoded protein: CASSFGGLAGTDTQYF. Variable domain in full (rest from reference TRBV5-5 and TRBJ2-3): DAGVTQSPTHLIKTRGQQVTLRCSPISGHKSVSWYQQVLGQGPQFIFQYYEKEERGRGNFPDRFSARQFPNYSSELNVNALLLGDSALYLCASSFGGLAGTDTQYFGPGTRLTVL.

The chain links TRBV7-6 to TRBJ2-7; D assignment may be TRBD1 or TRBD2 (5 bases each). V was cut by 1 base and J by 4 bases, with 14 bases left in between. Germline CDR1 is SGHVS and CDR2 is FNYEAQ. There are 15 residues in the CDR3. In DNA form, the CDR3 reads TGTGCCAGCAGCTTAGTCCGGGGCGGATTATACGAGCAGTACTTC. Protein product: CASSLVRGGLYEQYF.

This clonotype was observed many times. The chain employs TRBV5-1 and TRBJ2-2; 7 bases agree with TRBD1. The CDR3 contains 14 residues. V was clipped by 6 bases and J by 0 bases; unmatched bases: 2. Germline assignment: CDR1 SGHRS and CDR2 YFSETQ. Here the CDR3 DNA reads TGCGCCAGCAAGACAGGGACGAACACCGGGGAGCTGTTTTTT. This gives the protein CASKTGTNTGELFF.

The chain uses TRBV7-2 and TRBJ2-3; no clear D. The CDR3 loop spans 14 amino acids. Trimming left V 0 bases short and J 4 bases short, with 8 bases between. The germline gives CDR1 SGHTA, CDR2 FQGNSA. CDR3 bases: TGTGCCAGCAGCTTAGCAGCCCTCGCAGATACGCAGTATTTT. Protein sequence: CASSLAALADTQYF.

This clonotype appeared many times. This chain uses TRBV20-1 with TRBJ2-7; 9 nucleotides align to TRBD1. The trim removed 3 bases at V and 5 bases at J, leaving 11 bases unmatched. The CDR3 is 15 residues long. The germline V gene encodes CDR1 DFQATT and CDR2 SNEGSKA (reference sequence). As DNA, the CDR3 is TGCAGTGCTAGGGTACAGGGGGCCCGGAGGGACGAGCAGTACGTC. This encodes CSARVQGARRDEQYV.